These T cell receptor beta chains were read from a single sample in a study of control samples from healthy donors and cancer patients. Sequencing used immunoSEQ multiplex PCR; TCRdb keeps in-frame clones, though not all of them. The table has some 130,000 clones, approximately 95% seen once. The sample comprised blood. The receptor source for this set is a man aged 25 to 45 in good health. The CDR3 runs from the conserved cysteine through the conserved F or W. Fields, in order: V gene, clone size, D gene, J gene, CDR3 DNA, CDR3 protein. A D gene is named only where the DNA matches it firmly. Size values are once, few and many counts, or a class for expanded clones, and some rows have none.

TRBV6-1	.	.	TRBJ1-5	TGTGCCAGCAGTGACGAAGTACAGCCCCAGCATTTT	CASSDEVQPQHF
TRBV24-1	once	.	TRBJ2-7	TGTGCCACCAGTGATTTGCCCAGGTGGGGCTACGAGCAGTACTTC	CATSDLPRWGYEQYF
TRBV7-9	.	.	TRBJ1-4	TGCGCGGCGGGGACTAATGAAAAACTGTTTTTT	CAAGTNEKLFF
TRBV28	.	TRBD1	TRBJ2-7	TGTGCCAGCAGTCTACAGGGGGCAAGGTCCTACGAGCAGTACTTC	CASSLQGARSYEQYF
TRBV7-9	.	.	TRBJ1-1	TGTGCCAGCAGCCCGGGAGGGGATGGTGAAGCTTTCTTT	CASSPGGDGEAFF
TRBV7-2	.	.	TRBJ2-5	TGTGCCAGCAGTTTTGTCTCAGGGGAGGCAGAGACCCAGTACTTC	CASSFVSGEAETQYF
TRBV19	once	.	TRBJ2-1	TGTGCCACGAGGGATTCGTTTGTAAATGAGCAGTTCTTC	CATRDSFVNEQFF
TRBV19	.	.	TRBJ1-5	TGTGCCAGTAGTATAGCTAGACGGAACAATCAGCCCCAGCATTTT	CASSIARRNNQPQHF
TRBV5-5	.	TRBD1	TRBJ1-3	TGTGCCAGCAGCCCGACAGGGGGAACGAACACCATATATTTT	CASSPTGGTNTIYF
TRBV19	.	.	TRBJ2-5	TGTGCCAGTAGTATCGGGGGATTCCAAGAGACCCAGTACTTC	CASSIGGFQETQYF
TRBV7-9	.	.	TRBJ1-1	TGTGCCAGCAGCTTAGTCCTCCAGTTGAACACTGAAGCTTTCTTT	CASSLVLQLNTEAFF
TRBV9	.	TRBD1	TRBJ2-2	TGTGCCAGCTCCCAAGGGGGCCTGAAAACCGGGGAGCTGTTTTTT	CASSQGGLKTGELFF
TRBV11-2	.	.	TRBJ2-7	TGTGCCAGCAGCTTAGATCGCGCGAACTCCTACAAGCAGTACTTC	CASSLDRANSYKQYF
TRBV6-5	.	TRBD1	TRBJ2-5	TGTGCCAGCAACAGGGGGGTAGGAGAGACCCAGTACTTC	CASNRGVGETQYF
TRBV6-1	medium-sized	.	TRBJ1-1	TGTGCCAGCAGTGAACAGGGACACACTGAAGCTTTCTTT	CASSEQGHTEAFF
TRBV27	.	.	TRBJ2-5	TGTGCCAGCAGTTTGGGCAGCCAAGAGACCCAGTACTTC	CASSLGSQETQYF
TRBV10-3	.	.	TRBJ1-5	TGTGCCATCAGTGAGTCCTATGGCAATCAGCCCCAGCATTTT	CAISESYGNQPQHF
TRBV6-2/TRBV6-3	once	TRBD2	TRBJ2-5	TGTGCCAGCAGTAGCCCTAGCGGGGGTGGGGCCCTCCAAGAGACCCAGTACTTC	CASSSPSGGGALQETQYF
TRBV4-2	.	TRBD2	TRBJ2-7	TGTGCCAGCAGCCAAGTGGAAGCGGGGCGGACTTACTTCTACGAGCAGTACTTC	CASSQVEAGRTYFYEQYF
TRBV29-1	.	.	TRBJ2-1	TGCAGCGTGGACTCAAACCCATACAATGAGCAGTTCTTC	CSVDSNPYNEQFF